This note documents a single T cell receptor beta chain sequence. The antigen is unknown. This sample is drawn from a study of response to subunit inactivated influenza vaccine. Study-wide results and limits: Each seasonal influenza vaccination, the authors suggested, recruits few new T cells.

Germline V lookup: CDR1 MNHNS, CDR2 SASEGT. The length of the CDR3 is 14 residues. The V gene lost 6 bases and the J gene lost 8 bases, with 16 bases spanning the gap. TCRdb re-analysed the RT-PCR reads in MiXCR, keeping a single row per CDR3 protein. In the table there are hundreds of thousands of distinct CDR3 sequences, approximately 15% of which are singletons. Material: PBMCs from blood, obtained 14 to 15 days before vaccination. The receptor was derived from a man between 45 and 60 years old who received an inactivated influenza vaccine. V usage is TRBV6-1 and J usage is TRBJ1-4, with unresolved D. The CDR3 spells CASSPTRASEKLFF. Here the CDR3 DNA reads TGTGCCAGCAGCCCTACTAGGGCCAGCGAAAAACTGTTTTTT.